This record covers a single T cell receptor (beta chain). No antigen is known for it. The data stem from a study of T cells after yellow fever vaccination. Regarding the study as a whole: Weaker overall, the secondary response nonetheless peaked faster (day 5 versus 15). Within FACS-sorted repertoires, abundant clonotypes contaminating from the bulk population could be present. At 95% to 98% for CD4 and almost 90% for CD8, most primary-vaccination clones showed up again after the booster.

TCRdb processed the 5' RACE reads anew with MiXCR; each CDR3 protein has one entry. The data show around 530,000 distinct CDR3 sequences, about a sixth seen once. V was cut by 11 bases and J by 1 base, with 11 bases left in between. The CDR3 is made up of 13 amino acids. Germline V gene sequence: CDR1 LNHDA, CDR2 SQIVND (reference sequence). The chain carries TRBV19 and TRBJ2-2; D is unclear. The origin of this receptor is a man between 18 and 35 years old who received the YFV17D yellow fever vaccine. This specimen consisted of PBMCs, obtained less than 6 days after the first yellow fever vaccination. The CDR3 here is CAARLGNTGELFF. The CDR3 region has the DNA TGTGCCGCTAGATTGGGGAACACCGGGGAGCTGTTTTTT.